A selection of T cell receptor beta chains follows, all from one sample in a study of blood T cell repertoires in COVID-19. TCRdb keeps only in-frame clones here, not all; method: immunoSEQ multiplex PCR. Counted here are around 68,000 clones, 87% occurring once; the ten biggest clones make up around 5.8%. Sequenced input: peripheral blood. The source is a woman aged 45-65 years with acute or convalescent COVID-19. CDR3s include the opening cysteine and the closing phenylalanine or tryptophan. The D gene is left open where the match is weak. Clone size is given for some rows only: seen once, a few or many times, or a class if the clone is expanded.

>.|.|TRBJ2-4|TRBV6-1
CASSEWGVWAAVKNIQYF
TGTGCCAGCAGTGAATGGGGAGTGTGGGCGGCGGTCAAAAACATTCAGTACTTC
>.|TRBD1|TRBJ2-3|TRBV7-7
CASSPGTGGPDTQYF
TGTGCTAGCAGTCCCGGGACAGGGGGCCCAGATACGCAGTATTTT
>.|TRBD1|TRBJ2-7|TRBV11-2
CASSLETGVFEQYF
TGTGCCAGCAGCTTAGAAACAGGGGTATTCGAGCAGTACTTC
>few|TRBD1|TRBJ1-2|TRBV3-1/TRBV3-2
CASGDRVSEGYTF
TGTGCCAGCGGGGACAGGGTGTCTGAGGGCTACACCTTC
>.|.|TRBJ1-5|TRBV10-3
CAIRVGGEGPQHF
TGTGCCATCAGGGTAGGTGGGGAGGGGCCCCAGCATTTT
>.|.|TRBJ1-1|TRBV11-2
CASSLVPTGSTEAFF
TGTGCCAGCAGCTTAGTCCCGACTGGGAGCACTGAAGCTTTCTTT
>.|TRBD2|TRBJ2-1|TRBV27
CASSLSTSGRIEQFF
TGTGCCAGCAGTTTATCGACTAGCGGGAGGATTGAGCAGTTCTTC
>.|TRBD1|TRBJ1-2|TRBV6-4
CASRDEQGERFGYTF
TGTGCCAGCAGGGATGAACAGGGGGAGAGGTTTGGCTACACCTTC
>.|.|TRBJ1-6|TRBV3-1/TRBV3-2
CASSHQGGSPLHF
TGTGCCAGCAGCCATCAGGGCGGTTCACCCCTCCACTTT
>.|.|TRBJ1-1|TRBV18
CASSPQGYTEAFF
TGTGCCAGCTCACCTCAGGGGTACACTGAAGCTTTCTTT
>.|TRBD1|TRBJ1-1|TRBV5-1
CASNPGGGSTEAFF
TGCGCCAGCAACCCAGGGGGCGGGAGCACTGAAGCTTTCTTT
>.|.|TRBJ1-5|TRBV19
CASSPNARGVSNQPQHF
TGTGCCAGTAGCCCCAACGCTAGGGGCGTCAGCAATCAGCCCCAGCATTTT
>.|TRBD1|TRBJ1-1|TRBV13
CASSSTTGGAFF
TGTGCCAGCAGCTCCACTACAGGGGGAGCTTTCTTT
>few|TRBD2|TRBJ2-7|TRBV7-9
CASSSTTSSGEQYF
TGTGCCAGCAGCTCAACTACTTCTAGCGGCGAGCAGTACTTC
>.|TRBD1|TRBJ1-2|TRBV5-1
CASSLGQVVEGYTF
TGCGCCAGCAGCCTGGGACAGGTGGTGGAGGGCTACACCTTC
>.|.|TRBJ2-1|TRBV4-2
CASSAEEGSSYNEQFF
TGTGCCAGCAGCGCCGAGGAGGGGAGCTCCTACAATGAGCAGTTCTTC
>.|TRBD2|TRBJ2-3|TRBV5-4
CASRLDSSGADTQYF
TGTGCCAGCAGACTCGACAGCAGCGGGGCAGATACGCAGTATTTT
>.|.|TRBJ1-1|TRBV6-5
CASREASTHEAFF
TGTGCCAGCAGGGAGGCCAGTACCCATGAAGCTTTCTTT
>.|.|TRBJ1-4|TRBV30
CAWSVSGGQKLFF
TGTGCCTGGAGTGTCTCCGGTGGGCAGAAACTGTTTTTT
>.|.|TRBJ1-2|TRBV6-5
CASSSRGGERGYTF
TGTGCCAGCAGTTCCCGAGGAGGGGAGAGGGGCTACACCTTC
>.|TRBD2|TRBJ2-3|TRBV28
CASRGTKGAVTDTQYF
TGTGCCAGCAGGGGGACTAAGGGAGCGGTCACAGATACGCAGTATTTT
>.|.|TRBJ2-3|TRBV4-1
CASSYRERTTDTQYF
TGCGCCAGCAGTTATCGCGAGCGAACTACAGATACGCAGTATTTT